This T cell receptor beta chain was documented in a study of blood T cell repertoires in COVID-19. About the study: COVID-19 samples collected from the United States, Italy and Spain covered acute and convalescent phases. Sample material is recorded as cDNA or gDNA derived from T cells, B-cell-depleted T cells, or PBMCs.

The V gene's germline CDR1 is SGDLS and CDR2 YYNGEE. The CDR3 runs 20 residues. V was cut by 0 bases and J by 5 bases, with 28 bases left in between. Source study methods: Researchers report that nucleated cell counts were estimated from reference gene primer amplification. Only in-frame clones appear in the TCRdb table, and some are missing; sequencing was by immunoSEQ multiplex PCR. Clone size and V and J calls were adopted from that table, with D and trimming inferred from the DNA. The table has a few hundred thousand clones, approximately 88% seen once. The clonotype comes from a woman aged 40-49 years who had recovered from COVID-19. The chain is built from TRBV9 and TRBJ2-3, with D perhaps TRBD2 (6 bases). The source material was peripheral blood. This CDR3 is CASSVGVGPGLRREKDTQYF. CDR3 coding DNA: TGTGCCAGCAGCGTAGGGGTGGGTCCCGGACTACGTCGGGAGAAAGATACGCAGTATTTT.